The present T cell receptor beta chain was sequenced within a study of blood T cell repertoires in COVID-19. This table comes from immunoSEQ multiplex PCR, and its TCRdb copy is limited to in-frame clones, with some not included. The data hold 250,000 to 300,000 clones, with more than 70% observed a single time. This clone was picked up one time. The CDR3 runs to 15 residues. V lost 5 bases to trimming and J lost 0 bases, with 11 bases between them. CDR1 is SGHTA, CDR2 FQGNSA, per germline. The sequence derives from a woman between 25 and 40 years old who had recovered from COVID-19. The sequenced sample consisted of peripheral blood. The chain employs TRBV7-2 and TRBJ1-3; D uncertain. CDR3 region: CASSQQAASGNTIYF. The CDR3, as DNA: TGTGCCAGCAGCCAGCAGGCAGCCTCTGGAAACACCATATATTTT.